The rows below give T cell receptor beta chains drawn from one sample of a study of Ad26.COV2.S vaccination and SARS-CoV-2 variants. The table came from immunoSEQ multiplex PCR; TCRdb's copy has only in-frame clones and leaves some out. The table records approximately 500,000 clones, about 83% of them present only once. The sample in question was peripheral blood, obtained in a trial of Ad26.COV2.S vaccine versus placebo. Source of these receptors: a person between 18 and 65 years old who received the Ad26.COV2.S COVID-19 vaccine or a placebo. The CDR3 runs from the conserved cysteine through the conserved F or W. The order of the fields is D gene, V gene, J gene, clone size, CDR3 protein, CDR3 DNA. A D gene is named only where the DNA matches it firmly. Rows give clone size only sometimes, using once, few, many, or a class for an expanded clone.

d_call: .; v_call: TRBV29-1; j_call: TRBJ2-7; clone_size: .; cdr3_aa: CSVRGGSDEQYF; cdr3_nt: TGCAGCGTTCGCGGGGGCAGCGACGAGCAGTACTTC
d_call: TRBD1; v_call: TRBV5-6; j_call: TRBJ2-6; clone_size: .; cdr3_aa: CASSSGQGGQRSGANVLTF; cdr3_nt: TGTGCCAGCAGCTCGGGACAGGGAGGCCAACGTTCTGGGGCCAACGTCCTGACTTTC
d_call: TRBD1; v_call: TRBV7-2; j_call: TRBJ2-7; clone_size: .; cdr3_aa: CASSFMTGPSYEQYF; cdr3_nt: TGTGCCAGCAGCTTTATGACAGGGCCCTCCTACGAGCAGTACTTC
d_call: .; v_call: TRBV30; j_call: TRBJ1-2; clone_size: .; cdr3_aa: CAWSETGAVGYTF; cdr3_nt: TGTGCCTGGAGTGAGACCGGGGCAGTTGGCTACACCTTC
d_call: .; v_call: TRBV7-2; j_call: TRBJ1-5; clone_size: .; cdr3_aa: CASSLGHYNQPQHF; cdr3_nt: TGTGCCAGCAGCTTAGGACACTACAATCAGCCCCAGCATTTT
d_call: TRBD2; v_call: TRBV27; j_call: TRBJ2-7; clone_size: .; cdr3_aa: CASRGLANGEQYF; cdr3_nt: TGTGCCAGCAGAGGACTAGCTAACGGCGAGCAGTACTTC
d_call: TRBD1; v_call: TRBV7-2; j_call: TRBJ1-5; clone_size: .; cdr3_aa: CASSSGQGGGQPQHF; cdr3_nt: TGTGCCAGCAGCTCGGGACAGGGGGGCGGTCAGCCCCAGCATTTT
d_call: .; v_call: TRBV11-2; j_call: TRBJ2-7; clone_size: .; cdr3_aa: CASTPSGYEQYF; cdr3_nt: TGTGCCAGCACTCCCTCGGGGTACGAGCAGTACTTC
d_call: .; v_call: TRBV6-1; j_call: TRBJ1-1; clone_size: .; cdr3_aa: CASSASGWAMNTEAFF; cdr3_nt: TGTGCCAGCAGTGCCTCAGGTTGGGCAATGAACACTGAAGCTTTCTTT
d_call: .; v_call: TRBV9; j_call: TRBJ2-2; clone_size: .; cdr3_aa: CASSDPPGELFF; cdr3_nt: TGTGCCAGCAGCGACCCCCCCGGGGAGCTGTTTTTT
d_call: .; v_call: TRBV6-5; j_call: TRBJ1-6; clone_size: .; cdr3_aa: CASNQGGHSPLHF; cdr3_nt: TGTGCCAGCAACCAGGGTGGGCATTCACCCCTCCACTTT
d_call: .; v_call: TRBV19; j_call: TRBJ1-1; clone_size: .; cdr3_aa: CASSIPSLAVRTEAFF; cdr3_nt: TGTGCCAGTAGTATCCCCTCGTTGGCAGTGAGGACTGAAGCTTTCTTT
d_call: .; v_call: TRBV7-3; j_call: TRBJ2-3; clone_size: .; cdr3_aa: CASSPVGRTTTDTQYF; cdr3_nt: TGTGCCAGCAGCCCGGTTGGCAGGACTACCACAGATACGCAGTATTTT
d_call: .; v_call: TRBV7-2; j_call: TRBJ2-3; clone_size: .; cdr3_aa: CASSSTRGQGDREDTQYF; cdr3_nt: TGTGCCAGCAGCTCAACCCGTGGGCAGGGGGATCGGGAGGATACGCAGTATTTT
d_call: .; v_call: TRBV6-2/TRBV6-3; j_call: TRBJ1-1; clone_size: once; cdr3_aa: CASSPTGRVTFF; cdr3_nt: TGTGCCAGCAGCCCGACCGGGCGAGTAACTTTCTTT
d_call: .; v_call: TRBV5-1; j_call: TRBJ2-7; clone_size: .; cdr3_aa: CASSLAPGEQYF; cdr3_nt: TGCGCCAGCAGCTTGGCGCCGGGCGAGCAGTACTTC
d_call: .; v_call: TRBV30; j_call: TRBJ1-2; clone_size: once; cdr3_aa: CAWNGGRTYGYTF; cdr3_nt: TGTGCCTGGAACGGAGGACGGACCTATGGCTACACCTTC
d_call: TRBD1; v_call: TRBV15; j_call: TRBJ2-7; clone_size: .; cdr3_aa: CATSREERTGGVSYEQYF; cdr3_nt: TGTGCCACCAGCAGGGAAGAGCGGACAGGGGGCGTTTCCTACGAGCAGTACTTC
d_call: .; v_call: TRBV28; j_call: TRBJ1-5; clone_size: .; cdr3_aa: CASSQSVGLGNQPQHF; cdr3_nt: TGTGCCAGCAGTCAATCCGTGGGGTTGGGCAATCAGCCCCAGCATTTT
d_call: .; v_call: TRBV21-1; j_call: TRBJ1-2; clone_size: .; cdr3_aa: CARQGGLGGYTF; cdr3_nt: TGTGCCAGACAGGGGGGCTTAGGTGGCTACACCTTC
d_call: TRBD1; v_call: TRBV6-2/TRBV6-3; j_call: TRBJ1-6; clone_size: .; cdr3_aa: CASSYSTQGNSPLHF; cdr3_nt: TGTGCCAGCAGTTACTCCACACAGGGGAATTCACCCCTCCACTTT
d_call: .; v_call: TRBV7-3; j_call: TRBJ2-3; clone_size: .; cdr3_aa: CASSLGGSLDTQYF; cdr3_nt: TGTGCCAGCAGCTTAGGGGGGTCCTTAGATACGCAGTATTTT